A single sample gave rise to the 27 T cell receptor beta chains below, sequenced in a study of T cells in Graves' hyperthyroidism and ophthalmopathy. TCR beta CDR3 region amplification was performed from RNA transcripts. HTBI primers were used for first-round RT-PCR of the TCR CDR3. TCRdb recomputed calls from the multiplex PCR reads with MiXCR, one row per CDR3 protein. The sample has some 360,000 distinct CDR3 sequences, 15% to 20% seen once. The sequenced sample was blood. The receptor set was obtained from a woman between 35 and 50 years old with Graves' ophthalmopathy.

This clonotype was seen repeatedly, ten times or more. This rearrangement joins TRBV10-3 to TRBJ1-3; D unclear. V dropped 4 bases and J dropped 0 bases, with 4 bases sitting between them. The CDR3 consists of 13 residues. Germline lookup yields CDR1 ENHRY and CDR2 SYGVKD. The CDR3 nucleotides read TGTGCCATCAGTGCCTTCTCTGGAAACACCATATATTTT. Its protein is CAISAFSGNTIYF.

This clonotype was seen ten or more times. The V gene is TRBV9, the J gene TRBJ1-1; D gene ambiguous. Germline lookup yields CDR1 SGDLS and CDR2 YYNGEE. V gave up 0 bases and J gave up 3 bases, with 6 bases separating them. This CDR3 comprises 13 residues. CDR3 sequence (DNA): TGTGCCAGCAGCGTAGAGATACACACTGAAGCTTTCTTT. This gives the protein CASSVEIHTEAFF.

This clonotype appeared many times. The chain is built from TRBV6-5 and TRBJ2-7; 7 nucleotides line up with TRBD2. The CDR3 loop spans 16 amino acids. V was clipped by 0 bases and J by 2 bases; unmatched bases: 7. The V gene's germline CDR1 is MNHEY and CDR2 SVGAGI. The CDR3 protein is CASSYSRRRGTYEQYF. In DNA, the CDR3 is TGTGCCAGCAGTTACTCTCGGAGGCGGGGGACCTACGAGCAGTACTTC.

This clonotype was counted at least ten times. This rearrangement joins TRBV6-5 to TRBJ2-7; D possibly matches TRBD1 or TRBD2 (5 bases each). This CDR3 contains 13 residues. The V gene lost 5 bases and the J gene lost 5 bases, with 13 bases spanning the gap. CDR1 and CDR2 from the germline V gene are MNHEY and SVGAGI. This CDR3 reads CASSISGTDEQYF. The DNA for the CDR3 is TGTGCCAGCAGTATTTCGGGGACGGACGAGCAGTACTTC.

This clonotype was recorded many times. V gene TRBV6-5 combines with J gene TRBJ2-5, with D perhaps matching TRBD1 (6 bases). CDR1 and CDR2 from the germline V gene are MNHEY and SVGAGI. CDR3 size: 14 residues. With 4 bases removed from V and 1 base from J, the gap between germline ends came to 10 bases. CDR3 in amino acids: CASSSAQGQETQYF. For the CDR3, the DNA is TGTGCCAGCAGTTCCGCACAGGGCCAAGAGACCCAGTACTTC.

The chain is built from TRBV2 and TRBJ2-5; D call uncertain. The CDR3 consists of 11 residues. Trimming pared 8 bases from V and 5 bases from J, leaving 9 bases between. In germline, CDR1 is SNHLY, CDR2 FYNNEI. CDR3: CASATRETQYF. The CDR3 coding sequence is TGTGCCAGCGCCACCCGGGAGACCCAGTACTTC.

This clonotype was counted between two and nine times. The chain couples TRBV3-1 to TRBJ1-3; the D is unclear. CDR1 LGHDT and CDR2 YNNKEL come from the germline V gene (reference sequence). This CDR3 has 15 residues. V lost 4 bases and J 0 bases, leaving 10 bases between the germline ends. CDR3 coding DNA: TGTGCCAGCAGCCGAGGTCGGCTCTCTGGAAACACCATATATTTT. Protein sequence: CASSRGRLSGNTIYF.

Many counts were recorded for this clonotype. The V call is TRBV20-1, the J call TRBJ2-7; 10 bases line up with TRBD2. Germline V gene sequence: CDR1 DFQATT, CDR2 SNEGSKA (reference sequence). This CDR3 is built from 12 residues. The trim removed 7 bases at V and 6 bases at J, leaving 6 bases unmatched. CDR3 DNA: TGCAGTGGAGCGGGAGGGCGGCGCGAGCAGTACTTC. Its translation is CSGAGGRREQYF.

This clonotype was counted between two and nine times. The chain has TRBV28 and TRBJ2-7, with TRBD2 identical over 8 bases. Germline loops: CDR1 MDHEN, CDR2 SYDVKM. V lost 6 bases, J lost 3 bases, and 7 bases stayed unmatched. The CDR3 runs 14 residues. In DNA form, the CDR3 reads TGTGCCAGCAGAAACAGCGGGAGACACTACGAGCAGTACTTC. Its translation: CASRNSGRHYEQYF.

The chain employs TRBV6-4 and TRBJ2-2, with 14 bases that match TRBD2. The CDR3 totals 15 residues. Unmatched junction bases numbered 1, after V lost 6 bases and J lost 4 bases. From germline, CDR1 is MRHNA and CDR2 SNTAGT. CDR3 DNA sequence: TGTGCCAGCAGAGGGACTAGCGGGAGCACCGGGGAGCTGTTTTTT. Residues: CASRGTSGSTGELFF.

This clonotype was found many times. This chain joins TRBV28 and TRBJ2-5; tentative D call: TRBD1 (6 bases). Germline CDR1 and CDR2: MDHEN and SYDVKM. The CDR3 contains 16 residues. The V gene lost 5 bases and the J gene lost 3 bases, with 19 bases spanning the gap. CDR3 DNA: TGTGCCAGCAGTCCTCCATCCACAGGGCAGAAAGAGACCCAGTACTTC. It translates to CASSPPSTGQKETQYF.

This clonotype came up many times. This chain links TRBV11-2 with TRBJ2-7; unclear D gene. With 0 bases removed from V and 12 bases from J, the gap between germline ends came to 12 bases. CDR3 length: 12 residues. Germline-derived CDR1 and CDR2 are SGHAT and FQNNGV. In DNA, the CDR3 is TGTGCCAGCAGCTTAGATAAACTATTAGTGTACTTC. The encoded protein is CASSLDKLLVYF.

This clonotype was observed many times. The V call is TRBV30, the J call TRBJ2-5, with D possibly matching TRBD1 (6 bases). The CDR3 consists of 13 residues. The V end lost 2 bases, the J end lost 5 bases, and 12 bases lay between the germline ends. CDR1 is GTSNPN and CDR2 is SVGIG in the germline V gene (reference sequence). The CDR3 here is CAWSTGITETQYF. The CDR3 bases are TGTGCCTGGAGTACAGGGATTACGGAGACCCAGTACTTC.

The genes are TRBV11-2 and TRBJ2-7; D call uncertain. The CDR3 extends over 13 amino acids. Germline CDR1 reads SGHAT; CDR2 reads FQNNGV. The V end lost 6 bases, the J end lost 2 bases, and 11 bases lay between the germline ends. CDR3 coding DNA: TGTGCCAGCAGTCTTATGATCCCCTACGAGCAGTACTTC. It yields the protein CASSLMIPYEQYF.

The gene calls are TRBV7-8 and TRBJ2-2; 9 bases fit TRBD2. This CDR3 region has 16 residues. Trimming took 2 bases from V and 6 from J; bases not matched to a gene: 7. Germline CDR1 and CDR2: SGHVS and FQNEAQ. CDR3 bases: TGTGCCAGCAGCTTACAGCGAGCGGGAGGAGCCGGGGAGCTGTTTTTT. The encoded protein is CASSLQRAGGAGELFF.

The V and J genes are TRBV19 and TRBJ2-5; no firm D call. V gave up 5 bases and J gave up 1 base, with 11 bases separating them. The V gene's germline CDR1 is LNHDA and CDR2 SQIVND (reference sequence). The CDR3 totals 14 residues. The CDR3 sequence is CASSPRVSQETQYF. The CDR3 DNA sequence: TGTGCCAGTAGTCCACGTGTCAGCCAAGAGACCCAGTACTTC.

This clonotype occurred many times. CDR3 amino acids: CASSSTGRNDQPQHF. CDR3 DNA: TGTGCCAGCAGTTCTACGGGGCGAAACGATCAGCCCCAGCATTTT. J is TRBJ1-5 and V is TRBV28, with D possibly TRBD1 on 5 matching bases. Germline CDR1 MDHEN, CDR2 SYDVKM. This CDR3 comprises 15 residues. Trimming left V 4 bases short and J 5 bases short, with 15 bases between.

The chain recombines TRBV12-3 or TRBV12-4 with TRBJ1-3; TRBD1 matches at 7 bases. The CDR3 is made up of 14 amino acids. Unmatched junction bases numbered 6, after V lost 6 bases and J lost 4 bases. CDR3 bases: TGTGCCAGCAGCACACCGGGACAGGGAAACACCATATATTTT. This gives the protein CASSTPGQGNTIYF.

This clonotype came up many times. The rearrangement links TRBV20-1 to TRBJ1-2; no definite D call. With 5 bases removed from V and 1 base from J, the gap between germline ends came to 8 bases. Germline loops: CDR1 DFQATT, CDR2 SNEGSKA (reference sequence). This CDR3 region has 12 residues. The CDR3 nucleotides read TGCAGTGCTGGAAGAGATAACTATGGCTACACCTTC. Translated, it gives CSAGRDNYGYTF.

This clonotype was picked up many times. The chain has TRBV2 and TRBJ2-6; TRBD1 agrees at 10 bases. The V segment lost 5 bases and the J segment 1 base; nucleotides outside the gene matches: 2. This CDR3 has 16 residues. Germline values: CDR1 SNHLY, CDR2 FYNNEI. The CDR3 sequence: CASSRTGGSGANVLTF. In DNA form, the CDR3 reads TGTGCCAGCAGTCGGACAGGGGGATCTGGGGCCAACGTCCTGACTTTC.

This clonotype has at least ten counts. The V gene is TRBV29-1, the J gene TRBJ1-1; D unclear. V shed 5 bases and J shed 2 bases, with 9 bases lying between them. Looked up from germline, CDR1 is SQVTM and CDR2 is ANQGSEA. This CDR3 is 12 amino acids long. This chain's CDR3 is CSVKVANTEAFF. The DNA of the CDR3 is TGCAGCGTTAAGGTTGCAAACACTGAAGCTTTCTTT.

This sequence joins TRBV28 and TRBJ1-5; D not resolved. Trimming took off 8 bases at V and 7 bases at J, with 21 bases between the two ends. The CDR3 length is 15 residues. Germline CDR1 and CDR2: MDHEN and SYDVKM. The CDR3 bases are TGTGCCAGCGGGTCTGGCCGGAGGTCTAACCAGCCCCAGCATTTT. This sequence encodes CASGSGRRSNQPQHF.

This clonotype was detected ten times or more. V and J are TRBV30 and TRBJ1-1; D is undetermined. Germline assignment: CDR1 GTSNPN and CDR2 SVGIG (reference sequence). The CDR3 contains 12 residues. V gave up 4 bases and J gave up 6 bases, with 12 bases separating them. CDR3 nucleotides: TGTGCCTGGACGAAGGACCGTTCTGAAGCTTTCTTT. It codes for CAWTKDRSEAFF.

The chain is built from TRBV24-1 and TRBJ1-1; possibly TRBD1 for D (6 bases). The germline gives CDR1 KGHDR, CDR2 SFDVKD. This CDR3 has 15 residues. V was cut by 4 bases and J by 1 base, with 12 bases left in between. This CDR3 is CATSDPRTENTEAFF. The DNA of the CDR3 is TGTGCCACCAGTGACCCACGGACAGAGAACACTGAAGCTTTCTTT.

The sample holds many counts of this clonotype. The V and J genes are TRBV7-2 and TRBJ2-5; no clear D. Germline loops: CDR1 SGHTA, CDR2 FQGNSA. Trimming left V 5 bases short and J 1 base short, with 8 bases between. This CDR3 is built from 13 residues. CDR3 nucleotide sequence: TGTGCCAGCAGCCGAAGCACCCAAGAGACCCAGTACTTC. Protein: CASSRSTQETQYF.

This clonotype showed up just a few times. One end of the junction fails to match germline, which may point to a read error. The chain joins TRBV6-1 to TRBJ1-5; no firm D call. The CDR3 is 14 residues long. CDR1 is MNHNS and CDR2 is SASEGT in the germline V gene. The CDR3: CASSGVGDHQPQLF. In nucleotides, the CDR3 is TGTGCCAGCAGCGGGGTGGGCGATCATCAGCCCCAGCTTTTT.

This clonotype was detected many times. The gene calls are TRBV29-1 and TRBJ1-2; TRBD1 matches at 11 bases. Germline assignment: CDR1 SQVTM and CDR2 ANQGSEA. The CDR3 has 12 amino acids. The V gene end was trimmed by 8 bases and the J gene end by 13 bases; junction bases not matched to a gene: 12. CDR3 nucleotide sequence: TGCAGCAGCTTGAGGACAGGGGGCGCATGCACCTTC. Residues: CSSLRTGGACTF.